This T cell receptor beta chain originates from a study of cytomegalovirus exposure and HLA in healthy donors. The PCR had 60 Vbeta and 13 Jbeta primers. Data came from immunoSEQ multiplex PCR; TCRdb stores just in-frame clones and leaves some out. This repertoire shows approximately 160,000 clones, 75% to 90% found once; its top ten account for about 1.9%. This clone was found a few times. This CDR3 spans 16 amino acids. Germline CDR1 and CDR2: SGHRS and YFSETQ. The V end was cut by 0 bases, the J end by 0 bases, with 11 bases between. The sample was PBMCs. V and J are TRBV5-1 and TRBJ2-3; unclear D gene. The source of this sequence is a human donor in good health. The CDR3 protein is CASSLDGTRSTDTQYF. The CDR3 coding sequence is TGCGCCAGCAGCTTGGACGGTACCCGTAGCACAGATACGCAGTATTTT.